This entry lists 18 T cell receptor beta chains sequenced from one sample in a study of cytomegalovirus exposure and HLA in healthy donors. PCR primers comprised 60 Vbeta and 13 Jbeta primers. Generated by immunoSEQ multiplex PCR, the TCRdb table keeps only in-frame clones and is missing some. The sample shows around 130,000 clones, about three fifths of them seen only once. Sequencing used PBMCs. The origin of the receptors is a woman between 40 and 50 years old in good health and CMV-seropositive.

The CDR3 nucleotides are TGTGCCAGTAGTGGGAGGAGACCGGAGGACGAGCAGTACTTC. Its protein is CASSGRRPEDEQYF. The chain employs TRBV19 and TRBJ2-7, with a tentative D call TRBD2 (6 bases). Trimming removed 5 bases at V and 5 bases at J, with 16 bases between. This CDR3 region has 14 residues. Germline assignment: CDR1 LNHDA and CDR2 SQIVND (reference sequence).

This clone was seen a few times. The CDR3 DNA reads TGCGCCAGCAGCTTTACCGCTGGACTCAATAACTACGAGCAGTACTTC. It is translated as CASSFTAGLNNYEQYF. V and J are TRBV5-1 and TRBJ2-7, with D possibly TRBD2 on 5 matching bases. Germline V gene data show CDR1 as SGHRS and CDR2 as YFSETQ. V gave up 2 bases and J gave up 3 bases, with 18 bases separating them. CDR3 length: 16 amino acids.

Here the CDR3 DNA reads TGTGCCAGCAGCTTAGCGGGGGGGACTACTGAAGCTTTCTTT. It codes for CASSLAGGTTEAFF. V gene TRBV7-9 combines with J gene TRBJ1-1; D possibly corresponds to TRBD1 (5 bases). The germline V gene encodes CDR1 SEHNR and CDR2 FQNEAQ (reference sequence). Trimming left V 0 bases short and J 5 bases short, with 10 bases between. This CDR3 comprises 14 residues. Full variable domain (remainder filled in from reference TRBV7-9 and TRBJ1-1): DTGVSQNPRHKITKRGQNVTFRCDPISEHNRLYWYRQTLGQGPEFLTYFQNEAQLEKSRLLSDRFSAERPKGSFSTLEIQRTEQGDSAMYLCASSLAGGTTEAFFGQGTRLTVV.

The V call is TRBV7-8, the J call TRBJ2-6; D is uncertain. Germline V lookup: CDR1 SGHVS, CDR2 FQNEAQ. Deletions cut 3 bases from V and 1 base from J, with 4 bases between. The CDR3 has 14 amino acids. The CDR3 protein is CASSFSSGANVLTF. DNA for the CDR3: TGTGCCAGCAGCTTCTCGTCTGGGGCCAACGTCCTGACTTTC.

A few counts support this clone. The CDR3 is CASRDGRGNTEAFF. DNA of the CDR3: TGCGCCAGCAGGGATGGACGGGGGAACACTGAAGCTTTCTTT. The chain uses TRBV5-1 and TRBJ1-1, with D unclear. The germline CDR1 and CDR2 sequences are SGHRS and YFSETQ. The V gene lost 5 bases and the J gene lost 1 base, with 12 bases spanning the gap. The CDR3 has 14 residues.

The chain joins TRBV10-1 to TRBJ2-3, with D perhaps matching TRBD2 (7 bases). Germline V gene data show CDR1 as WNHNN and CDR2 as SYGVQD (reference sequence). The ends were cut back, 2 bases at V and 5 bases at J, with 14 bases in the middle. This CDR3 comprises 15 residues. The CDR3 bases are TGCGCCAGCAGTGAGCACGTGGGGGGGCAAGATACGCAGTATTTT. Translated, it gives CASSEHVGGQDTQYF.

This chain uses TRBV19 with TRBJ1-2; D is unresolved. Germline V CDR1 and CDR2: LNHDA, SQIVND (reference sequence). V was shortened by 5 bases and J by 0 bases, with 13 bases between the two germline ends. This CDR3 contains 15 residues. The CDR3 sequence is CASSPYTTSNYGYTF. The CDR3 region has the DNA TGTGCCAGTAGTCCCTACACGACTTCTAACTATGGCTACACCTTC.

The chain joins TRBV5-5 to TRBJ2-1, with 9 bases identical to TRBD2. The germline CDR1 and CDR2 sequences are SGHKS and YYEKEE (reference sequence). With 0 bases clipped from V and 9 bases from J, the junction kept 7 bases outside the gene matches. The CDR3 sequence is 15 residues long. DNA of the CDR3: TGTGCCAGCAGCTTGGGCGGGGGGGCCAGAGGTGAGCAGTTCTTC. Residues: CASSLGGGARGEQFF.

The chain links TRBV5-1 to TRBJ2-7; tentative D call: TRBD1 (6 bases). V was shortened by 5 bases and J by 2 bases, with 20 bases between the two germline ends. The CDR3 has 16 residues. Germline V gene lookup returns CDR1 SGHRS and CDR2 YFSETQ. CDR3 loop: CASRRAGDGLPYEQYF. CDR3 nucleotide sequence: TGCGCCAGCAGGAGGGCAGGGGACGGTCTCCCCTACGAGCAGTACTTC.

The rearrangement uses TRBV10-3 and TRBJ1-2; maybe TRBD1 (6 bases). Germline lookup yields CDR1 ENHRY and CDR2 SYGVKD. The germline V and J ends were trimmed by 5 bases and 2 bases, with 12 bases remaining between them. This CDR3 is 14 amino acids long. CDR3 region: CAISTGGSNYGYTF. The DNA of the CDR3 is TGTGCCATCAGTACTGGGGGCTCAAACTATGGCTACACCTTC.

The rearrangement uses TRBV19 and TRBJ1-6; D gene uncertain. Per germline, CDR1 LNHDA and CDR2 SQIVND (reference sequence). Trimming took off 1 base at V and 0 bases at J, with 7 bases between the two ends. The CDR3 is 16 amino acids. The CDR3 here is CASSIVGSSYNSPLHF. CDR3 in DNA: TGTGCCAGTAGTATAGTTGGCAGCTCCTATAATTCACCCCTCCACTTT.

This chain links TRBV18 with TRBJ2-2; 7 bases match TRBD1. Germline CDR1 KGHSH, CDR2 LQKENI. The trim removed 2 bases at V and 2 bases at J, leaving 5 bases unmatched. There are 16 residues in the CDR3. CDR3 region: CASSPAGTENTGELFF. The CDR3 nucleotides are TGTGCCAGCTCACCAGCCGGGACAGAAAACACCGGGGAGCTGTTTTTT.

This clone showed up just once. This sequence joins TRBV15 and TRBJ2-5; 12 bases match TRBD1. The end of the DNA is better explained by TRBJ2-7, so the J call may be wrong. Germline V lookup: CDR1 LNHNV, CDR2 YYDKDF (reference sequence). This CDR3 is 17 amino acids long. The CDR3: CATSRDGGTGGSYEQYF. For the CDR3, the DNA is TGTGCCACCAGCAGAGATGGGGGGACAGGGGGCTCATACGAGCAGTACTTC.

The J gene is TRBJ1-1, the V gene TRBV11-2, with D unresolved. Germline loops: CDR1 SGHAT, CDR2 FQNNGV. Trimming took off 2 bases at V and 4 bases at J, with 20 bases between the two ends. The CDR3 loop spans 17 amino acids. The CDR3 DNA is TGTGCCAGCAGCTTATTTCGGAGGGCCACATGGAGCACTGAAGCTTTCTTT. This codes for CASSLFRRATWSTEAFF. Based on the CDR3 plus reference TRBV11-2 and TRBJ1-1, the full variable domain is EAGVAQSPRYKIIEKRQSVAFWCNPISGHATLYWYQQILGQGPKLLIQFQNNGVVDDSQLPKDRFSAERLKGVDSTLKIQPAKLEDSAVYLCASSLFRRATWSTEAFFGQGTRLTVV.

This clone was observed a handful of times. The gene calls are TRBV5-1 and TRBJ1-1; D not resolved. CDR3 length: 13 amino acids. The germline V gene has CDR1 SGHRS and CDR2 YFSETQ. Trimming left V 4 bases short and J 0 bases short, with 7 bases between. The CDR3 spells CASSGGMNTEAFF. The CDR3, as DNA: TGCGCCAGCAGCGGAGGGATGAACACTGAAGCTTTCTTT.

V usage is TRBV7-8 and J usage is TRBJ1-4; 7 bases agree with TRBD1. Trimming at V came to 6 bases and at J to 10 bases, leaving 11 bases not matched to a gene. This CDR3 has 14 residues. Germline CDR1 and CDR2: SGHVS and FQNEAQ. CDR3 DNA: TGTGCCAGCAGGCAAGAGGGGGCGCTTGCAAAACTGTTTTTT. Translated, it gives CASRQEGALAKLFF.

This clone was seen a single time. CDR3: CATSRQTDRGPQETQYF. CDR3 coding DNA: TGTGCCACCAGCAGACAGACCGACAGGGGGCCGCAAGAGACCCAGTACTTC. The genes are TRBV15 and TRBJ2-5; 10 bases match TRBD1. Germline loops: CDR1 LNHNV, CDR2 YYDKDF (reference sequence). This CDR3 spans 17 amino acids. Losses at the gene ends were 2 bases for V and 2 bases for J; bases not matched to a gene: 8.

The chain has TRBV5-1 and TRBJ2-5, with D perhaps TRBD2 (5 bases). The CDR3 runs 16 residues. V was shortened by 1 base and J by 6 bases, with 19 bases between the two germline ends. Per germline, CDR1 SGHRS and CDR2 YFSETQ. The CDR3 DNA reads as TGCGCCAGCAGCTTGAAAAGCCGGGAAGGCGGAAAGACCCAGTACTTC. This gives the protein CASSLKSREGGKTQYF.